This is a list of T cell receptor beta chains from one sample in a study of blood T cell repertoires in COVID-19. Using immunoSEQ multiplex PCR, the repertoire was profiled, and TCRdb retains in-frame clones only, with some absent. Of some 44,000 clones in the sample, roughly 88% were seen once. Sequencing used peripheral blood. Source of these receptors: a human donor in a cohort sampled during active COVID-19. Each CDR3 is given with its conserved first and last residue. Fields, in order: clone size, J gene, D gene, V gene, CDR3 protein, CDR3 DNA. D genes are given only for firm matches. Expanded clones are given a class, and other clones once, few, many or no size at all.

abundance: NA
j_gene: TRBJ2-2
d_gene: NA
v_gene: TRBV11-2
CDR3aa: CASSLSSRAGATNTGELFF
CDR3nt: TGTGCCAGCAGCTTATCTTCACGGGCGGGGGCCACGAACACCGGGGAGCTGTTTTTT

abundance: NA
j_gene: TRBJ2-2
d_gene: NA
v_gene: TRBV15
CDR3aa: CATSWSGDTGELFF
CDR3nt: TGTGCCACCAGCTGGTCAGGGGACACCGGGGAGCTGTTTTTT

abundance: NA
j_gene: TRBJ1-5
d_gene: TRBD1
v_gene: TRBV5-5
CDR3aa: CANSRQGAGEQPQHF
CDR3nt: TGTGCCAACAGCAGACAGGGGGCAGGGGAACAGCCCCAGCATTTT

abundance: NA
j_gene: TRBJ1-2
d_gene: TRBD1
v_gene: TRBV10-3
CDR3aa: CAISAGQGLYGYTF
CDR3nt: TGTGCCATCAGTGCGGGACAGGGTCTCTATGGCTACACCTTC

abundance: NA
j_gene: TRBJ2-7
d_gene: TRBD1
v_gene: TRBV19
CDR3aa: CASSGTGPSYEQYF
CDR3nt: TGTGCCAGTAGCGGGACAGGCCCCTCCTACGAGCAGTACTTC

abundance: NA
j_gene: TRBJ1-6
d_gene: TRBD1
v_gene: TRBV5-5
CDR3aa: CASRGTGPSPLHF
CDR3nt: TGTGCCAGCAGGGGGACAGGGCCTTCACCCCTCCACTTT

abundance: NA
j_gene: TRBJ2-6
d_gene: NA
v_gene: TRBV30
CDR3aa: CAYSTAGANVLTF
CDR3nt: TGTGCCTATTCGACTGCTGGGGCCAACGTCCTGACTTTC

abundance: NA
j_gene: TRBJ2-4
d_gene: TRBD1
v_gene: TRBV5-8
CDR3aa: CASSLRGPKNIQYF
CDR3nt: TGTGCCAGCAGCTTAAGGGGGCCCAAAAACATTCAGTACTTC

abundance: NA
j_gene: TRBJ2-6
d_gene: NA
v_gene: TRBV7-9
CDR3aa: CASSRDKHDSISGANVLTF
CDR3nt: TGTGCCAGCAGCCGAGATAAACATGACTCGATCTCTGGGGCCAACGTCCTGACTTTC

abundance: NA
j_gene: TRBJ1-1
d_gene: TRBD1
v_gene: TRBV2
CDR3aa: CATNRGQGNTEAFF
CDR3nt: TGTGCCACCAATCGGGGACAGGGTAACACTGAAGCTTTCTTT

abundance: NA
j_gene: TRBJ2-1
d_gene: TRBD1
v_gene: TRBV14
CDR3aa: CASSLFRDRGNEQFF
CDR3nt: TGTGCCAGCAGCCTGTTCCGGGACAGGGGAAATGAGCAGTTCTTC

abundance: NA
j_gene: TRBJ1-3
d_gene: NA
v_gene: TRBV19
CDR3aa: CASQQGRSGNTIYF
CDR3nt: TGTGCCTCTCAACAGGGCCGCTCTGGAAACACCATATATTTT

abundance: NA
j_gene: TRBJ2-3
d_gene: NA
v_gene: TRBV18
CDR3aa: CASSPSGGTDTQYF
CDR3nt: TGTGCCAGCTCACCATCGGGGGGCACAGATACGCAGTATTTT

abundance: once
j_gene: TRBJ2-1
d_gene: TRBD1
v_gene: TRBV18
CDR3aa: CASSPGTGSYNEQFF
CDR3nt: TGTGCCAGCTCACCAGGGACAGGATCCTACAATGAGCAGTTCTTC

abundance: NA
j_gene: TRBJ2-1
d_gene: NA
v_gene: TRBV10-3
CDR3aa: CAIRGTAYNEQFF
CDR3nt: TGTGCCATACGCGGGACAGCCTACAATGAGCAGTTCTTC

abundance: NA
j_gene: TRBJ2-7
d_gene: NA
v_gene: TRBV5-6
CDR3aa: CASSPGGGTYEQYF
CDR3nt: TGTGCCAGCAGCCCTGGAGGGGGCACCTACGAGCAGTACTTC

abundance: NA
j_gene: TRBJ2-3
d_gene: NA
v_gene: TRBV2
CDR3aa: CASSRAGTDTQYF
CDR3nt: TGTGCCAGCAGCAGGGCTGGCACAGATACGCAGTATTTT

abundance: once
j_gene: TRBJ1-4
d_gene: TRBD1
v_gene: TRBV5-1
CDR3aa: CASSSTGGQEKLFF
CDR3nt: TGCGCCAGCAGCTCGACAGGGGGTCAGGAAAAACTGTTTTTT

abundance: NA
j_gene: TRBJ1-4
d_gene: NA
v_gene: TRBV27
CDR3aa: CASMHAGASNEKLFF
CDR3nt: TGTGCCAGCATGCACGCAGGGGCCTCTAATGAAAAACTGTTTTTT

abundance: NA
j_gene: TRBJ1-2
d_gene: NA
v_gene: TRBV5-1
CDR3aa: CASSLDPGSANYGYTF
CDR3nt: TGCGCCAGCAGCTTGGACCCGGGTTCAGCTAACTATGGCTACACCTTC

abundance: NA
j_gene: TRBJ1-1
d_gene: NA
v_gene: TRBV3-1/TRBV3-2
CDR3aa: CASSQGRGTEAFF
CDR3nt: TGTGCCAGCAGCCAGGGCAGGGGTACTGAAGCTTTCTTT

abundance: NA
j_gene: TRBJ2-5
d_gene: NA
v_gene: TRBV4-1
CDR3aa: CASSQSRAGEETQYF
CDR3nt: TGCGCCAGCAGCCAAAGTCGGGCAGGGGAAGAGACCCAGTACTTC

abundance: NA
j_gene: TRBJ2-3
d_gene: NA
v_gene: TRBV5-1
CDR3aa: CASSLSQVVSDTQYF
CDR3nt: TGCGCCAGCAGCTTAAGTCAGGTGGTTTCCGATACGCAGTATTTT

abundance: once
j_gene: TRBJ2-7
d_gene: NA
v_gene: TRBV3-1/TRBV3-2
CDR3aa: CASSQGLGTYEQYF
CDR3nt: TGTGCCAGCAGCCAAGGACTCGGGACCTACGAGCAGTACTTC

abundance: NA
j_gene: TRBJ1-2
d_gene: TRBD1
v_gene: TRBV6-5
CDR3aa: CASSYQGGQTYGYTF
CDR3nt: TGTGCCAGCAGTTATCAGGGGGGCCAAACCTATGGCTACACCTTC

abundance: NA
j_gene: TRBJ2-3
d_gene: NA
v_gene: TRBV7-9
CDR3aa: CASSLSVSTDTQYF
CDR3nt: TGTGCCAGCAGCTTATCCGTGAGCACAGATACGCAGTATTTT